The clone carrying this TCR beta chain turned up a few times. In the original analysis: Reference gene primer amplification gave estimated nucleated cell counts. Produced via immunoSEQ multiplex PCR; TCRdb's table is partial and in-frame only. V, J and clone size derive from that table, while D and trimming were established from the DNA sequence. Among roughly 380,000 clones, around 90% were seen once, and the ten largest hold 3.9%. The data were obtained in a study of blood T cell repertoires in COVID-19. Whole-study context: Sites in the United States, Italy and Spain provided acute and convalescent COVID-19 samples.

V dropped 4 bases and J dropped 5; count of bases not matched to a gene: 8. Looked up from germline, CDR1 is SGHRS and CDR2 is YFSETQ. CDR3 size: 15 residues. The chain links TRBV5-1 to TRBJ1-4; TRBD1 agrees at 7 bases. The origin of this receptor is an older woman with COVID-19, enrolled during active disease. Source material: peripheral blood. The CDR3 protein is CASSREQGSNEKLFF. As DNA, the CDR3 is TGCGCCAGCAGCCGTGAACAGGGGTCAAATGAAAAACTGTTTTTT.